This note documents a single T cell receptor beta chain sequence. Its matching antigen is unknown. The study ran its PCR with 60 Vbeta and 13 Jbeta primers. Some clones are missing from TCRdb's copy, which holds only in-frame ones; the method was immunoSEQ multiplex PCR. The table has fewer than 200,000 clones, 75% seen once. The CDR3 is 14 residues long. Trimming removed 6 bases from V and 2 bases from J, with 14 bases in between. Germline values: CDR1 SGHNT, CDR2 YENEEA. The data belong to a study of cytomegalovirus exposure and HLA in healthy donors. General study findings and limits: Reported performance of the classifier showed diagnosis of cytomegalovirus status with high specificity and sensitivity. Indistinguishability led to the exclusion of some V segments, TRBV6-2 and TRBV6-3 included. TCR beta V- and J-gene trimming was later associated with a missense DCLRE1C variant.

Source material: PBMCs. The rearrangement links TRBV11-3 to TRBJ2-7, with D possibly being TRBD2 (6 bases). The TCR comes from a male donor in good health and CMV-seronegative. The CDR3, as DNA: TGTGCCAGCAGTAAACGGGAGAGGCCCTACGAGCAGTACTTC. Translated: CASSKRERPYEQYF.